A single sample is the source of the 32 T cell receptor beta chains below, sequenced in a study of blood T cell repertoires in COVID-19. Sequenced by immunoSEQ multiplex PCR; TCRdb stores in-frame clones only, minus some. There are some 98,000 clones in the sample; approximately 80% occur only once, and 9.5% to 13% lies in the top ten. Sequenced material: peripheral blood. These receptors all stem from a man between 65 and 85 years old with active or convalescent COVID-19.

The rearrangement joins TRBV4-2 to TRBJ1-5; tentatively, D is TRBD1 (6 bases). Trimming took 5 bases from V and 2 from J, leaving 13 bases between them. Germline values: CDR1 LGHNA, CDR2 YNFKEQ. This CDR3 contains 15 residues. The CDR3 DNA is TGTGCCAGCAGCTTTAGACAGGAAGGCAATCAGCCCCAGCATTTT. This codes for CASSFRQEGNQPQHF.

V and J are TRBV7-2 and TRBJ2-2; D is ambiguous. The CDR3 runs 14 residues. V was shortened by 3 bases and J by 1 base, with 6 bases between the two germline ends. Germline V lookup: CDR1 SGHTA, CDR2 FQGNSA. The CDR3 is CASSFWRNTGELFF. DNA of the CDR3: TGTGCCAGCAGCTTTTGGAGGAACACCGGGGAGCTGTTTTTT.

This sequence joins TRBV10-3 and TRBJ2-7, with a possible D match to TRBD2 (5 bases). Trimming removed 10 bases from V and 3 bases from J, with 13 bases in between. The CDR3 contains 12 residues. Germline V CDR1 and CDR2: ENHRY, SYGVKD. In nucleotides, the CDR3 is TGTGCCACCAACTCCGGGGACTACGAGCAGTACTTC. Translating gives CATNSGDYEQYF.

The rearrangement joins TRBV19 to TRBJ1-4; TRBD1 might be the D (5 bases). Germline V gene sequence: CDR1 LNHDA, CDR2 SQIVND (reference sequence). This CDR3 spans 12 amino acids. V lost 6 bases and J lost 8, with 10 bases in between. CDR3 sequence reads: CASRRRGEKLFF. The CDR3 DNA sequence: TGTGCCAGTAGGAGGAGGGGAGAAAAACTGTTTTTT.

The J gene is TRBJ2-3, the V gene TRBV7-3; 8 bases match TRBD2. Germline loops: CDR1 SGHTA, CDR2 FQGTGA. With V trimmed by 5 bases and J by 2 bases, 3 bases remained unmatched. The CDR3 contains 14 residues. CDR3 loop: CASSSGGVTDTQYF. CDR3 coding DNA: TGTGCCAGCAGCAGCGGGGGCGTCACAGATACGCAGTATTTT.

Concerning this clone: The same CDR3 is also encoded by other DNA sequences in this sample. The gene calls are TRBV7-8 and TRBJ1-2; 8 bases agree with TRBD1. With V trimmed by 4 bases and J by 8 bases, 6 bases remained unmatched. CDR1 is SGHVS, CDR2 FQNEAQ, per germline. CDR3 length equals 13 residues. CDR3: CASSSDRGGGYTF. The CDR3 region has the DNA TGTGCCAGCAGCTCTGACAGGGGCGGGGGCTACACCTTC. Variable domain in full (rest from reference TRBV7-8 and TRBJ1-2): GAGVSQSPRYKVAKRGQDVALRCDPISGHVSLFWYQQALGQGPEFLTYFQNEAQLDKSGLPSDRFFAERPEGSVSTLKIQRTQQEDSAVYLCASSSDRGGGYTFGSGTRLTVV.

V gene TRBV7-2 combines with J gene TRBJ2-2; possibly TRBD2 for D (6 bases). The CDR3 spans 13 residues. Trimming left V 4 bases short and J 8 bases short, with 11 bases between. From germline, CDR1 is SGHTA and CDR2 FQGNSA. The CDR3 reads CASSSLAGGELFF. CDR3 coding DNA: TGTGCCAGCAGCTCACTAGCCGGTGGGGAGCTGTTTTTT. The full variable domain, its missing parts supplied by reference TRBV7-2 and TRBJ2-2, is GAGVSQSPSNKVTEKGKDVELRCDPISGHTALYWYRQSLGQGLEFLIYFQGNSAPDKSGLPSDRFSAERTGGSVSTLTIQRTQQEDSAVYLCASSSLAGGELFFGEGSRLTVL.

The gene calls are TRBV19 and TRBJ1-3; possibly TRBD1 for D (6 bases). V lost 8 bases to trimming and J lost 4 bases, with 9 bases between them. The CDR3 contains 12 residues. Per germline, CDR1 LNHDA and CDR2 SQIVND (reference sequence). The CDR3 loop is CASGDMGNTIYF. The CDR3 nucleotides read TGTGCCAGTGGGGACATGGGAAACACCATATATTTT.

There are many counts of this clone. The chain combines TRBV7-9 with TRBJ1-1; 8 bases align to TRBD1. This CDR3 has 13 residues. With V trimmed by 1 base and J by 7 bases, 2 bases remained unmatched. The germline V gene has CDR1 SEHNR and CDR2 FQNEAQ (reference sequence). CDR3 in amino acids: CASSLGQGNEAFF. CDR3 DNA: TGTGCCAGCAGCTTAGGACAGGGGAATGAAGCTTTCTTT.

CDR3 residues: CASSSGTGSSDTQYF. CDR3 nucleotide sequence: TGCGCCAGCAGCTCCGGGACAGGGAGTTCAGATACGCAGTATTTT. V usage is TRBV5-1 and J usage is TRBJ2-3; 9 bases line up with TRBD1. Germline V gene data show CDR1 as SGHRS and CDR2 as YFSETQ. V trimming: 3 bases; J trimming: 4 bases; junction bases outside the gene matches: 6. The CDR3 totals 15 residues.

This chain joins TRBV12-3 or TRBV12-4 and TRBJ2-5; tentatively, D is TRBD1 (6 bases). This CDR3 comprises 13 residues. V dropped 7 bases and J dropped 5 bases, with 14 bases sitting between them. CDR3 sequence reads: CASTLGQIETQYF. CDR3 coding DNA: TGTGCCAGCACCTTAGGACAGATTGAGACCCAGTACTTC.

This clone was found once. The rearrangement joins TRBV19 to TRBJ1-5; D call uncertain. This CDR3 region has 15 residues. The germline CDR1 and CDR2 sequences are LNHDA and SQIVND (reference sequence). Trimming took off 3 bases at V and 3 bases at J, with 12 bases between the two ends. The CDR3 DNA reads TGTGCCAGTAGTATCGGTAGGACTTACAATCAGCCCCAGCATTTT. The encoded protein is CASSIGRTYNQPQHF.

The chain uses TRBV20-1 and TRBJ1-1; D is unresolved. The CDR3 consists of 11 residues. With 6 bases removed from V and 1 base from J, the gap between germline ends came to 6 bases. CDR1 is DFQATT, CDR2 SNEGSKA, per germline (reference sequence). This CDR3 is CSAQKNTEAFF. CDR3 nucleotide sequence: TGCAGTGCACAGAAGAACACTGAAGCTTTCTTT.

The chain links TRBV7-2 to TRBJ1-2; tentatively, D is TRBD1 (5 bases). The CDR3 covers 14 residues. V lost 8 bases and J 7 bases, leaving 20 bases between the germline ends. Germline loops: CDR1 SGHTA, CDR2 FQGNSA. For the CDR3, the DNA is TGTGCCAGCTCCATCAGCAGCTCAGGGTCTGGCTACACCTTC. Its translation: CASSISSSGSGYTF. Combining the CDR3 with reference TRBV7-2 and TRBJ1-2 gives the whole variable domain GAGVSQSPSNKVTEKGKDVELRCDPISGHTALYWYRQSLGQGLEFLIYFQGNSAPDKSGLPSDRFSAERTGGSVSTLTIQRTQQEDSAVYLCASSISSSGSGYTFGSGTRLTVV.

The CDR3 DNA reads as TGTGCCAGCAGTAAATCCGGGACTAGCCCCGGAACGCAGTATTTT. This sequence encodes CASSKSGTSPGTQYF. The chain uses TRBV6-2 or TRBV6-3 and TRBJ2-3, with 9 bases matching TRBD2. The CDR3 is 15 amino acids. Trimming cost V 5 bases and J 9 bases; bases outside gene matches: 12. From germline, CDR1 is MNHEY and CDR2 SVGEGT.

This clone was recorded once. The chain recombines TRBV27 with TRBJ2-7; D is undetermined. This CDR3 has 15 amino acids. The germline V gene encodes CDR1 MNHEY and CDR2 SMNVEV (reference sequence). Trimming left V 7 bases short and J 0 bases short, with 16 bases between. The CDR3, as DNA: TGTGCCAGCAAATCCACGGGTGGAAGCTCCTACGAGCAGTACTTC. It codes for CASKSTGGSSYEQYF.

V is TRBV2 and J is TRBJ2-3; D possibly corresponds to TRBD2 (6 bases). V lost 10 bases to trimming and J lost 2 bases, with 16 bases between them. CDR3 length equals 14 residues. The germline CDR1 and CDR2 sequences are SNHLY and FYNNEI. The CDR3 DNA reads TGTGCCACCCTCCTGGGACTTCCCACAGATACGCAGTATTTT. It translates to CATLLGLPTDTQYF.

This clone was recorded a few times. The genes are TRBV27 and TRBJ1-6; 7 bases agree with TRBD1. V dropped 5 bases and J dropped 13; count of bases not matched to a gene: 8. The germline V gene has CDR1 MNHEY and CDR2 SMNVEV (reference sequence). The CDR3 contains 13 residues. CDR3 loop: CASSMTGNGPLHF. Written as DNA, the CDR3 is TGTGCCAGCAGTATGACAGGGAATGGGCCCCTCCACTTT.

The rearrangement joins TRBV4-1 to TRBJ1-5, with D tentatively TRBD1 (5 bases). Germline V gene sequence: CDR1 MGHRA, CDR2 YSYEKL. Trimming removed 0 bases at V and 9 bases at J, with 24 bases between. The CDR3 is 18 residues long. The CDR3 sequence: CASSQEGGVGLDLRPQHF. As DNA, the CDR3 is TGCGCCAGCAGCCAAGAGGGGGGTGTGGGACTGGACCTGCGGCCCCAGCATTTT.

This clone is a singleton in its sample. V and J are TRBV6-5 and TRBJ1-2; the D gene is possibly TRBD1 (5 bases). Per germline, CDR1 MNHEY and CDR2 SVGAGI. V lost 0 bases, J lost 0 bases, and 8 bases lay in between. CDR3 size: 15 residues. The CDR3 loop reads CASSYSTATNYGYTF. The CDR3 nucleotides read TGTGCCAGCAGTTACTCGACAGCTACTAACTATGGCTACACCTTC.

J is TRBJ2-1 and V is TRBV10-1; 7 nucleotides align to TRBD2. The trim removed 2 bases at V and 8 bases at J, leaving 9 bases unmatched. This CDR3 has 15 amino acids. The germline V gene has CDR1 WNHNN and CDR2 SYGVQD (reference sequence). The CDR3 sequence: CASSEKVAGTYEQFF. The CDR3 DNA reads TGCGCCAGCAGTGAGAAGGTAGCGGGTACCTATGAGCAGTTCTTC.

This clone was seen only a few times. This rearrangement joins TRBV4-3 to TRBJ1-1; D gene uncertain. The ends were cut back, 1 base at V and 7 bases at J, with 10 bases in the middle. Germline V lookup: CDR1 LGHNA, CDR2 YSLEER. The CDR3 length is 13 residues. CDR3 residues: CASSQGPGIEAFF. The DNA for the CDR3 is TGCGCCAGCAGCCAAGGGCCCGGGATTGAAGCTTTCTTT.

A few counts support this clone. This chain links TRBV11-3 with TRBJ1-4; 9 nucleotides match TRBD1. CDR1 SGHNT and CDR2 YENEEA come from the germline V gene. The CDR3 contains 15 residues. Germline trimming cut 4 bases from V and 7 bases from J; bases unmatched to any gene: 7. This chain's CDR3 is CASSSTGTGSEKLFF. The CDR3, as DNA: TGTGCCAGCAGCTCAACCGGGACAGGGAGTGAAAAACTGTTTTTT.

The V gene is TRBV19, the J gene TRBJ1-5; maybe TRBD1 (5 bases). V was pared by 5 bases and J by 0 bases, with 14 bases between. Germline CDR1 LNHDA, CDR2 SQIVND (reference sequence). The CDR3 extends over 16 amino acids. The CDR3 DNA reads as TGTGCCAGTAGTCGGGGGGGGGTCTATAGCAATCAGCCCCAGCATTTT. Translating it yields CASSRGGVYSNQPQHF.

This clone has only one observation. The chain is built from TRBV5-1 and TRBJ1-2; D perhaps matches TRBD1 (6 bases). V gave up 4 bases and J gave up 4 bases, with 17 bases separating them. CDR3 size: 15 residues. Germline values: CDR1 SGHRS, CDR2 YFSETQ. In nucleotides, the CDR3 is TGCGCCAGCAGCCAGGACAGATCGGGGTTCTATGGCTACACCTTC. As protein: CASSQDRSGFYGYTF.

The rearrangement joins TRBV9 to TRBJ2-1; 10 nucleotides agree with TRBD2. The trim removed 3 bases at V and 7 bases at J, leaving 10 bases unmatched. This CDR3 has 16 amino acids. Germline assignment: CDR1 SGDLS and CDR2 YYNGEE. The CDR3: CASSAPERGGRNEQFF. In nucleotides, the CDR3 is TGTGCCAGCAGCGCCCCGGAGCGGGGGGGCCGGAATGAGCAGTTCTTC.

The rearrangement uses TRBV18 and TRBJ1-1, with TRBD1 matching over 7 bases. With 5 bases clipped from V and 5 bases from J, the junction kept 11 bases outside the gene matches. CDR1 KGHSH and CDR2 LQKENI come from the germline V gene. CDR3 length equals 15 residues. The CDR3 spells CASSTLQGESTEAFF. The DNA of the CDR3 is TGTGCCAGCTCAACCCTTCAGGGGGAGTCGACTGAAGCTTTCTTT.

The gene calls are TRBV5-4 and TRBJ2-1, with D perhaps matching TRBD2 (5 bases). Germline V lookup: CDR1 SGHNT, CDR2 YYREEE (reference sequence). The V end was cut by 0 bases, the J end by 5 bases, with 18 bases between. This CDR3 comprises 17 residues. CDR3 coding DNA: TGTGCCAGCAGCTTGGGCCCATCTAGCAAGCGCGACAATGAGCAGTTCTTC. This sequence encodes CASSLGPSSKRDNEQFF.

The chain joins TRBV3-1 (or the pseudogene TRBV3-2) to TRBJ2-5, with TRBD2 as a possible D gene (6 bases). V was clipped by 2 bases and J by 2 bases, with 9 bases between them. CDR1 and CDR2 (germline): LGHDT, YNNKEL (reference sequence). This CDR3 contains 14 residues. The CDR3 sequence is CASSQPGGQETQYF. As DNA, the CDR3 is TGTGCCAGCAGCCAACCCGGGGGACAAGAGACCCAGTACTTC.

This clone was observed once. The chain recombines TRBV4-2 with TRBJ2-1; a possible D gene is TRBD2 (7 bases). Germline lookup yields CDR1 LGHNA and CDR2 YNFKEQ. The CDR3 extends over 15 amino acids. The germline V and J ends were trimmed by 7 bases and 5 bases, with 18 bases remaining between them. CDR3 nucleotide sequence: TGTGCCAGCAATTTAGGGGGGGCCGGGGACAATGAGCAGTTCTTC. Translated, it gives CASNLGGAGDNEQFF.

CDR3 DNA: TGCAGCGTTGTGAGGGGGCGTGGGTATGGCTACACCTTC. It encodes CSVVRGRGYGYTF. V gene TRBV29-1 combines with J gene TRBJ1-2; 7 nucleotides agree with TRBD1. This CDR3 spans 13 amino acids. Trimming removed 4 bases from V and 5 bases from J; junction bases left unmatched: 7. CDR1 is SQVTM, CDR2 ANQGSEA, per germline.

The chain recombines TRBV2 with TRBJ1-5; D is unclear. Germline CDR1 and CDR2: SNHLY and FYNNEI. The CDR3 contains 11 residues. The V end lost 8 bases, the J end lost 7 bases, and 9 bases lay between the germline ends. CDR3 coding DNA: TGTGCCAGCGGCACGCGGCAGCCCCAGCATTTT. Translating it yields CASGTRQPQHF.